This entry concerns a single T cell receptor (beta chain). What it binds is unknown. The data originate from a study of cytomegalovirus exposure and HLA in healthy donors. Points from the study as a whole: High sensitivity and specificity were reportedly achieved when the classifier diagnosed cytomegalovirus status.

A multiplex PCR was run with 60 Vbeta primers and 13 Jbeta primers. Libraries were prepared by immunoSEQ multiplex PCR; TCRdb keeps only in-frame clonotypes and omits some of them. This repertoire includes over 200,000 clones. This receptor was taken from a woman in her twenties or thirties in good health and CMV-seropositive. Specimen: PBMCs.

This chain's CDR3 is CASSARASGRTTDTQYF. The CDR3 nucleotides read TGTGCCAGCAGCGCCAGAGCTAGCGGGAGGACCACAGATACGCAGTATTTT. The chain employs TRBV25-1 and TRBJ2-3, with 11 positions matching TRBD2. With V trimmed by 6 bases and J by 2 bases, 10 bases remained unmatched. The germline V gene encodes CDR1 MGHDK and CDR2 SYGVNS. CDR3 length equals 17 residues.